These T cell receptor beta chains were read from a single sample in a study of blood T cell repertoires in COVID-19. The protocol was immunoSEQ multiplex PCR, while the TCRdb copy is restricted to in-frame clones and leaves out a portion. This sample has around 220,000 clones, with about nine tenths found just once. Input material: PBMCs or T cells enriched from blood (not recorded which). Receptor source: a young woman who had recovered from COVID-19. The CDR3 runs from the conserved cysteine through the conserved F or W.

v_call | cdr3_aa
TRBV5-1 | CASSPKGGLQAFGNTIYF
TRBV4-1 | CASSQLRTGIMNTEAFF
TRBV11-1 | CASSSVRDTQYF
TRBV18 | CASSPEGRGNYGYTF
TRBV7-9 | CASSLWTGPKIGSYGYTF
TRBV24-1 | CATSDRSRETQYF
TRBV11-1 | CASSPPSHTEAFF
TRBV28 | CASTPMGLFYGYTF
TRBV4-3 | CASSQDQGGAGFDEQFF
TRBV13 | CASSLGVSGDYGYTF
TRBV9 | CASSGGGTSDTDTQYF
TRBV12-5 | CASGLLGLANEKLFF
TRBV19 | CASSVQGNTIYF
TRBV28 | CASSFRRDRLFF
TRBV7-2 | CASSLGGTNPYEQYF
TRBV29-1 | CSVGTGLYEQYF